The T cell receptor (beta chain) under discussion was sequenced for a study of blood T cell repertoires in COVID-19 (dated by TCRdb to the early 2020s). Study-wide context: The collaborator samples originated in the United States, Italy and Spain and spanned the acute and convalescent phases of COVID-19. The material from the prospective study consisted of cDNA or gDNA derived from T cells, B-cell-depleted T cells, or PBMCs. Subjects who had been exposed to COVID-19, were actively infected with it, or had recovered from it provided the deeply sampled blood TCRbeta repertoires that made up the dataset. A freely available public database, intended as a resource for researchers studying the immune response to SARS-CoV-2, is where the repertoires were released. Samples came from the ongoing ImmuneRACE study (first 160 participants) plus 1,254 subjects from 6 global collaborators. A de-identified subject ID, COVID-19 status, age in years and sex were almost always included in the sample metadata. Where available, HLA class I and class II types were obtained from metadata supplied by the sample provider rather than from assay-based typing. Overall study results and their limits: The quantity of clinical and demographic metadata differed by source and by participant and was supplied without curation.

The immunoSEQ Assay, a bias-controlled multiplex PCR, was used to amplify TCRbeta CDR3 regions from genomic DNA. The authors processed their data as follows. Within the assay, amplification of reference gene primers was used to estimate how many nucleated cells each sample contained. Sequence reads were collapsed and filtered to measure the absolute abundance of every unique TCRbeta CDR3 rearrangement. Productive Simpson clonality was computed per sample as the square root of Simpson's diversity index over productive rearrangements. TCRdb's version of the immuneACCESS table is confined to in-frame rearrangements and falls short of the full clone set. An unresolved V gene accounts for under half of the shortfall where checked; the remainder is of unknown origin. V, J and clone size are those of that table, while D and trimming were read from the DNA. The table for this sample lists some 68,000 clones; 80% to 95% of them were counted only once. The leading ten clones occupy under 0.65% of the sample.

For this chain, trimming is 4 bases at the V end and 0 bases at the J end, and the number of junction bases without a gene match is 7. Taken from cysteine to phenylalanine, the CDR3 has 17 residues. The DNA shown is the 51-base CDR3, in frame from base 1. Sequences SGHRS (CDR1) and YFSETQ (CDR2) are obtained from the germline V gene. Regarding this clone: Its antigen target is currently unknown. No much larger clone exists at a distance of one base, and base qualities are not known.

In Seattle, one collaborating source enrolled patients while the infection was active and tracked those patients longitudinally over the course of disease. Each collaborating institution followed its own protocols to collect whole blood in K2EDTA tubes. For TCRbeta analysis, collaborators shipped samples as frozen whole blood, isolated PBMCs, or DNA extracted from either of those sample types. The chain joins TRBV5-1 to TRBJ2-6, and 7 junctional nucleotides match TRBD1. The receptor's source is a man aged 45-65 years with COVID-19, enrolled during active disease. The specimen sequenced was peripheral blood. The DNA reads TGCGCCAGCAGCATGGGGACAGCTAGCTCTGGGGCCAACGTCCTGACTTTC. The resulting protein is CASSMGTASSGANVLTF.